This T cell receptor (beta chain) originates from a study of T cells after yellow fever vaccination. A single record per CDR3 protein comes from TCRdb applying MiXCR to the 5' RACE reads. Among under 300,000 distinct CDR3 sequences listed, under 15% were seen once. V shed 0 bases and J 11 bases; nucleotides not matched to a gene: 9. Germline CDR1 reads SEHNR; CDR2 reads FQNEAQ (reference sequence). This CDR3 region has 15 residues. The receptor was isolated from a man aged 30 to 45 who received the YFV17D yellow fever vaccine. The chain joins TRBV7-9 to TRBJ1-5; 8 bases fit TRBD1. The material was CD4+ T cells sorted from PBMCs, obtained 45 days after the yellow fever booster vaccination. CDR3 bases: TGTGCCAGCAGCTTAGCGACAGGGGTCGCCGGGGCCCAGCATTTT. Protein sequence: CASSLATGVAGAQHF.